A single sample is the source of the 21 T cell receptor beta chains below, sequenced in a study of T cells in Graves' hyperthyroidism and ophthalmopathy. The source material, RNA transcripts, was used to amplify TCR beta CDR3 regions. TCR CDR3 regions were first amplified by RT-PCR with HTBI primers. TCRdb processed the multiplex PCR reads anew with MiXCR; each CDR3 protein has one entry. The sample carries approximately 620,000 distinct CDR3 sequences, about 14% recorded once. Specimen: blood. The receptor source for this set is a woman aged 25 to 39 with Graves' hyperthyroidism that later progressed to Graves' ophthalmopathy.

There are many counts of this clonotype. The rearrangement joins TRBV7-3 to TRBJ2-1; D is unresolved. Germline-derived CDR1 and CDR2 are SGHTA and FQGTGA. The CDR3 loop spans 15 amino acids. The V end was cut by 5 bases, the J end by 0 bases, with 11 bases between. In DNA form, the CDR3 reads TGTGCCAGCAGCACCCCCGGCAGCTCCTACAATGAGCAGTTCTTC. Translation gives CASSTPGSSYNEQFF.

In this sample, this clonotype turned up many times. This sequence joins TRBV27 and TRBJ2-2; D is undetermined. V gave up 1 base and J gave up 7 bases, with 13 bases separating them. The germline V gene has CDR1 MNHEY and CDR2 SMNVEV (reference sequence). This CDR3 region has 15 residues. CDR3 protein: CASSLFGSHSGELFF. CDR3 nucleotides: TGTGCCAGCAGTTTATTTGGCTCCCACAGCGGGGAGCTGTTTTTT.

This rearrangement joins TRBV20-1 to TRBJ2-1, with a possible D match to TRBD2 (6 bases). The CDR3 consists of 15 residues. The germline V and J ends were trimmed by 0 bases and 10 bases, with 19 bases remaining between them. Germline loops: CDR1 DFQATT, CDR2 SNEGSKA (reference sequence). This chain's CDR3 is CSARDSTSWGGEQFF. The CDR3 bases are TGCAGTGCTAGAGACAGTACTAGCTGGGGTGGCGAGCAGTTCTTC.

This clonotype was observed many times. This sequence joins TRBV29-1 and TRBJ2-3; TRBD2 aligns across 10 bases. Germline V gene sequence: CDR1 SQVTM, CDR2 ANQGSEA. Trimming removed 3 bases from V and 5 bases from J; junction bases left unmatched: 5. The CDR3 sequence is 14 residues long. The chain's CDR3 is CSVELIAGGDTQYF. The CDR3 DNA follows: TGCAGCGTTGAGTTGATAGCGGGGGGAGATACGCAGTATTTT.

The sample holds many counts of this clonotype. V and J are TRBV12-3 or TRBV12-4 and TRBJ1-1; D not certain. The ends were cut back, 3 bases at V and 4 bases at J, with 9 bases in the middle. This CDR3 is 13 amino acids long. The CDR3 nucleotides are TGTGCCAGCAGTTTTGGGGAGCTCACTGAAGCTTTCTTT. Translating it yields CASSFGELTEAFF.

The gene calls are TRBV27 and TRBJ2-4; D is unresolved. Per the germline V gene, CDR1 is MNHEY and CDR2 is SMNVEV (reference sequence). This CDR3 has 11 amino acids. V lost 7 bases and J 5 bases, leaving 6 bases between the germline ends. DNA for the CDR3: TGTGCCAGCACACGCGAAAACATTCAGTACTTC. It specifies CASTRENIQYF.

This clonotype was counted many times. The genes are TRBV7-2 and TRBJ2-5; the D is unclear. V dropped 0 bases and J dropped 2 bases, with 7 bases sitting between them. Per germline, CDR1 SGHTA and CDR2 FQGNSA. CDR3 size: 14 residues. Written as DNA, the CDR3 is TGTGCCAGCAGCTTAGCTTTCCTACAAGAGACCCAGTACTTC. As protein: CASSLAFLQETQYF.

This clonotype was recorded many times. CDR3 protein: CSARGATNEKLFF. CDR3 nucleotide sequence: TGCAGTGCTAGGGGTGCAACTAATGAAAAACTGTTTTTT. The gene calls are TRBV20-1 and TRBJ1-4; D not resolved. There are 13 residues in the CDR3. V lost 3 bases and J 0 bases, leaving 5 bases between the germline ends. CDR1 is DFQATT and CDR2 is SNEGSKA in the germline V gene (reference sequence).

In this sample, this clonotype turned up many times. The chain's CDR3 is CASSPGALYNEQFF. The CDR3 DNA is TGTGCCAGCAGCCCAGGGGCTCTCTACAATGAGCAGTTCTTC. The chain recombines TRBV7-9 with TRBJ2-1; the D gene is possibly TRBD1 (6 bases). Germline CDR1 is SEHNR and CDR2 is FQNEAQ (reference sequence). The CDR3 is 14 residues long. Trimming shortened V by 5 bases and J by 3 bases, and 11 bases separated the two germline ends.

The chain has TRBV27 and TRBJ1-5; 7 bases fit TRBD1. Trimming took 5 bases from V and 7 from J; bases not matched to a gene: 14. The CDR3 spans 16 residues. Germline V gene lookup returns CDR1 MNHEY and CDR2 SMNVEV (reference sequence). CDR3 residues: CASSPLGGGGGQPQHF. Written as DNA, the CDR3 is TGTGCCAGCAGTCCTTTAGGGGGAGGGGGCGGGCAGCCCCAGCATTTT.

This clonotype turned up a few times. CDR3 bases: TGTGCCAGCAGCGTAGAGGGACTAGCGGGAGCAAACACAGATACGCAGTATTTT. Protein: CASSVEGLAGANTDTQYF. The chain uses TRBV9 and TRBJ2-3, with 14 bases matching TRBD2. The germline V gene has CDR1 SGDLS and CDR2 YYNGEE. This CDR3 has 18 amino acids. V trimming: 0 bases; J trimming: 2 bases; junction bases outside the gene matches: 5.

About this clonotype: A much larger clonotype is one base distant, so this may be a read error. The chain carries TRBV6-5 and TRBJ1-1; 7 bases are shared with TRBD1. The length of the CDR3 is 16 residues. In germline, CDR1 is MNHEY, CDR2 SVGAGI. The junction had 7 bases not matched to a gene; V was cut back by 2 bases and J by 1 base. Here the CDR3 reads CASSYDRAPTNTEAFF. As DNA, the CDR3 is TGTGCCAGCAGTTACGACAGGGCCCCCACGAACACTGAAGCTTTCTTT.

This clonotype was seen a few times. The gene calls are TRBV13 and TRBJ2-2, with D perhaps TRBD1 or TRBD2 (6 bases each). The CDR3 is 13 residues long. Trimming removed 7 bases at V and 7 bases at J, with 13 bases between. Germline V CDR1 and CDR2: PRHDT, FYEKMQ (reference sequence). Here the CDR3 reads CASTNRGDGELFF. CDR3 in DNA: TGTGCCAGCACCAATAGGGGGGACGGGGAGCTGTTTTTT.

In its sample, this clonotype was seen a few times. The chain couples TRBV10-1 to TRBJ2-4; 8 nucleotides align to TRBD1. V was pared by 6 bases and J by 7 bases, with 5 bases of the junction left unmatched. The CDR3 loop spans 13 amino acids. Germline CDR1 is WNHNN and CDR2 is SYGVQD (reference sequence). DNA of the CDR3: TGCGCCAGCAGCACGGGACAGGTGAACATTCAGTACTTC. As protein: CASSTGQVNIQYF.

This clonotype occurred many times. This chain joins TRBV4-1 and TRBJ2-2, with unresolved D. Between the trimmed V and J ends, which lost 2 bases and 7 bases, there was a span of 11 bases. This CDR3 is 14 amino acids long. The germline CDR1 and CDR2 sequences are MGHRA and YSYEKL. The CDR3 protein is CASSQIQPDGELFF. The CDR3 bases are TGCGCCAGCAGCCAAATACAGCCCGACGGGGAGCTGTTTTTT.

This clonotype was detected a few times. The chain employs TRBV7-9 and TRBJ2-1; TRBD2 aligns across 9 bases. Germline CDR1 reads SEHNR; CDR2 reads FQNEAQ (reference sequence). This CDR3 is built from 15 residues. V shed 5 bases and J 8 bases; nucleotides not matched to a gene: 10. The CDR3 spells CASSPPLAGVDEQFF. In nucleotides, the CDR3 is TGTGCCAGCAGCCCCCCATTAGCGGGAGTCGATGAGCAGTTCTTC.

This sequence joins TRBV12-3 or TRBV12-4 and TRBJ1-5; D remains ambiguous. The CDR3 has 14 residues. The V and J ends lost 10 bases and 0 bases respectively, with 13 bases between them. CDR3 DNA sequence: TGTGCCACCACTAAGGGCGATAGCAATCAGCCCCAGCATTTT. This gives the protein CATTKGDSNQPQHF.

This clonotype showed up just a few times. The V call is TRBV6-2 or TRBV6-3, the J call TRBJ2-6; D is uncertain. This CDR3 spans 15 amino acids. V shed 8 bases and J shed 1 base, with 12 bases lying between them. Germline V gene lookup returns CDR1 MNHEY and CDR2 SVGEGT. The CDR3 coding sequence is TGTGCCAGCTGTCTTAGTCGTTCTGGGGCCAACGTCCTGACTTTC. Translation: CASCLSRSGANVLTF.

Many counts were recorded for this clonotype. The V gene is TRBV11-2, the J gene TRBJ2-2; the D gene is possibly TRBD1 (6 bases). Germline V CDR1 and CDR2: SGHAT, FQNNGV. Between the trimmed V and J ends, which lost 5 bases and 6 bases, there was a span of 19 bases. The CDR3 has 16 amino acids. CDR3 bases: TGTGCCAGCAGCGTCCAAATAACAGGGCGGGCCGGGGAGCTGTTTTTT. The encoded protein is CASSVQITGRAGELFF.

Many counts were recorded for this clonotype. V is TRBV6-2 or TRBV6-3 and J is TRBJ2-5; D may match TRBD1 or TRBD2 (7 bases each). The CDR3 spans 15 residues. The V gene lost 2 bases and the J gene lost 4 bases, with 14 bases spanning the gap. Germline assignment: CDR1 MNHEY and CDR2 SVGEGT. The CDR3: CASSYLAEGAETQYF. In nucleotides, the CDR3 is TGTGCCAGCAGTTACCTAGCGGAGGGGGCAGAGACCCAGTACTTC.

This clonotype was recorded at least ten times. The chain combines TRBV28 with TRBJ2-1; TRBD1 might be the D (5 bases). This CDR3 is 15 amino acids long. Germline CDR1 and CDR2: MDHEN and SYDVKM. Trimming stripped 10 bases from V and 0 bases from J, with 16 bases between. The CDR3 nucleotides are TGTGCCACCCTTAATGGGCAGGGCTCCTACAATGAGCAGTTCTTC. It yields the protein CATLNGQGSYNEQFF. Complete variable domain (other parts from reference TRBV28 and TRBJ2-1): DVKVTQSSRYLVKRTGEKVFLECVQDMDHENMFWYRQDPGLGLRLIYFSYDVKMKEKGDIPEGYSVSREKKERFSLILESASTNQTSMYLCATLNGQGSYNEQFFGPGTRLTVL.